This T cell receptor beta chain was recovered during a study of T cells after yellow fever vaccination. Study observations and caveats: Post-booster repertoires again held most primary-vaccination clones (roughly 96% CD4, roughly 88% CD8).

Of note for this clonotype: Its antigen is not identified.

TCRdb processed the 5' RACE reads anew with MiXCR; each CDR3 protein has one entry. Altogether 450,000 to 650,000 distinct CDR3 sequences are present, about 13% being singletons, with the ten largest covering 11% to 15%. The CDR3 runs to 14 residues. Germline CDR1 and CDR2: SGHRS and YFSETQ. The V end lost 1 base, the J end lost 5 bases, and 12 bases lay between the germline ends. The chain is built from TRBV5-1 and TRBJ2-5; unclear D gene. Sequenced material: PBMCs, taken on the day of the yellow fever booster vaccination. The source is a man aged 30 to 45 who received the YFV17D yellow fever vaccine. Written as DNA, the CDR3 is TGCGCCAGCAGCTTGTCTAGACCTACGGAGACCCAGTACTTC. It translates to CASSLSRPTETQYF.